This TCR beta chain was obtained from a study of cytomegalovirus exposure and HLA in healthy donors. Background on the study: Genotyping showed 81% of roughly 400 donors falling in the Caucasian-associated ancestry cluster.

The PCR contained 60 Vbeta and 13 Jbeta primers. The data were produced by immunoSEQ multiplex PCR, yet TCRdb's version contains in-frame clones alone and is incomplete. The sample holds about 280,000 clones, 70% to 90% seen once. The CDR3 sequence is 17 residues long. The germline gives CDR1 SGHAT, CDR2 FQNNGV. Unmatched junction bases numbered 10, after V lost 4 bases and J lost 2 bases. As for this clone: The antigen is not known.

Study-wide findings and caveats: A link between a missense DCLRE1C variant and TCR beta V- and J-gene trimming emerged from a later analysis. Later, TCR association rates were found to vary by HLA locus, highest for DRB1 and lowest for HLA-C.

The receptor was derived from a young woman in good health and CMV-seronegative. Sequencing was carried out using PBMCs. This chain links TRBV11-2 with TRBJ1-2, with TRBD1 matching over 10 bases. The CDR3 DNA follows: TGTGCCAGCAGCTCACTCTTAGACAGGGGGCTGAACTATGGCTACACCTTC. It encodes CASSSLLDRGLNYGYTF.